This T cell receptor beta chain was documented in a study of CD8 T cells in Susac syndrome. RNA amounts of roughly 0.5 to 1 ug underwent reverse transcription with random hexamers. TCRdb used MiXCR to reprocess the immunoSEQ multiplex PCR reads, holding one entry per CDR3 protein. The data hold some 130,000 distinct CDR3 sequences, with just under 95% observed a single time. The germline CDR1 and CDR2 sequences are SGDLS and YYNGEE. The CDR3 extends over 16 amino acids. V lost 3 bases to trimming and J lost 3 bases, with 17 bases between them. This chain connects TRBV9 to TRBJ2-3, with D perhaps matching TRBD1 (6 bases). Sequencing was done on a sample of CD8+ T cells from PBMCs. This receptor was identified in a human donor with Susac syndrome. CDR3 in DNA: TGTGCCAGCAGCGCGGCAGGGGTCCCCCAGACAGATACGCAGTATTTT. It encodes CASSAAGVPQTDTQYF.